This passage covers 25 T cell receptor beta chains from one sample sequenced in a study of shared clonotypes between healthy human individuals. Libraries were prepared by immunoSEQ multiplex PCR; TCRdb keeps only in-frame clonotypes and omits some of them. The table lists about 680,000 clones, about 74% of them singletons. Source material: memory CD4+ T cells sorted from blood. As to subset: CD45RA-negative fraction. Receptors originate from a woman younger than 45 in good health.

This clone showed up just once. The gene calls are TRBV7-9 and TRBJ1-5; possible D gene TRBD1, 5 bases. The V gene lost 3 bases and the J gene lost 0 bases, with 9 bases spanning the gap. This CDR3 is built from 15 residues. From germline, CDR1 is SEHNR and CDR2 FQNEAQ (reference sequence). CDR3 region: CASSLEGLSNQPQHF. The DNA of the CDR3 is TGTGCCAGCAGCTTGGAGGGGCTTAGCAATCAGCCCCAGCATTTT.

This clone was counted only a few times. The V and J genes are TRBV6-1 and TRBJ2-5, with 7 bases identical to TRBD1. The DNA matches TRBJ2-7 better at its end, which makes the J call doubtful. The CDR3 covers 14 residues. Germline V lookup: CDR1 MNHNS, CDR2 SASEGT. CDR3 bases: TGTGCCAGCAATTTACAGGGGTCACCCTACGAGCAGTACTTC. Translated: CASNLQGSPYEQYF.

This clone occurred a few times. Other nucleotide sequences in the sample specify the same CDR3. This chain connects TRBV27 to TRBJ1-1, with unresolved D. The V and J ends lost 4 bases and 5 bases respectively, with 14 bases between them. Germline-derived CDR1 and CDR2 are MNHEY and SMNVEV (reference sequence). The CDR3 runs to 14 residues. The CDR3 spells CASSSTGWGTEAFF. The CDR3, as DNA: TGTGCCAGCAGTTCAACGGGGTGGGGAACTGAAGCTTTCTTT.

The chain recombines TRBV5-1 with TRBJ2-7, with 11 bases fitting TRBD2. The J segment lost 1 base and the V segment lost 4 bases, leaving 4 bases of the junction unmatched. The CDR3 is made up of 15 amino acids. Germline lookup yields CDR1 SGHRS and CDR2 YFSETQ. The CDR3 protein is CASSQTSGVSYEQYF. The CDR3, as DNA: TGCGCCAGCAGCCAGACTAGCGGGGTTTCCTACGAGCAGTACTTC.

This chain joins TRBV30 and TRBJ1-3; D remains ambiguous. The CDR3 runs to 11 residues. V shed 5 bases and J shed 7 bases, with 9 bases lying between them. In germline, CDR1 is GTSNPN, CDR2 SVGIG (reference sequence). CDR3: CAWQSRNTIYF. CDR3 bases: TGTGCCTGGCAGTCGAGGAACACCATATATTTT.

This chain joins TRBV25-1 and TRBJ1-2; D is possibly TRBD1 (6 bases). CDR3 length: 14 residues. In germline, CDR1 is MGHDK, CDR2 SYGVNS. Trimming cost V 5 bases and J 2 bases, with 12 bases left between them. CDR3 in DNA: TGTGCCAGCAGTCCCAGGGGCGAAAACTATGGCTACACCTTC. This sequence encodes CASSPRGENYGYTF.

The V gene is TRBV10-2, the J gene TRBJ1-2; D call uncertain. V dropped 0 bases and J dropped 8 bases, with 10 bases sitting between them. CDR1 and CDR2 from the germline V gene are WSHSY and SAAADI. This CDR3 spans 13 amino acids. DNA of the CDR3: TGCGCCAGCAGTGAGTCGAAGGCCGACGGCTACACCTTC. Amino acids: CASSESKADGYTF.

The V call is TRBV19, the J call TRBJ1-5; D uncertain. Trimming stripped 5 bases from V and 0 bases from J, with 8 bases between. The length of the CDR3 is 14 residues. Germline V lookup: CDR1 LNHDA, CDR2 SQIVND (reference sequence). This CDR3 is CASSLAVSNQPQHF. CDR3 nucleotide sequence: TGTGCCAGTAGTCTGGCGGTTAGCAATCAGCCCCAGCATTTT.

This chain connects TRBV5-1 to TRBJ2-5; D is uncertain. Trimming left V 0 bases short and J 6 bases short, with 9 bases between. Germline V gene sequence: CDR1 SGHRS, CDR2 YFSETQ. CDR3 length: 13 residues. CDR3 sequence (DNA): TGCGCCAGCAGCTTGGGTCAGCTTCAGACCCAGTACTTC. Protein sequence: CASSLGQLQTQYF.

This rearrangement joins TRBV7-9 to TRBJ1-4; D perhaps matches TRBD1 (6 bases). Germline CDR1 SEHNR, CDR2 FQNEAQ (reference sequence). V lost 5 bases, J lost 0 bases, and 13 bases lay in between. The CDR3 is made up of 16 amino acids. The CDR3 region has the DNA TGTGCCAGCAGCGGGGGCCCCAGGGCAACTAATGAAAAACTGTTTTTT. Protein: CASSGGPRATNEKLFF.

The chain joins TRBV4-1 to TRBJ1-6; TRBD1 aligns across 7 bases. This CDR3 has 18 residues. CDR1 MGHRA and CDR2 YSYEKL come from the germline V gene. Losses at the gene ends were 3 bases for V and 3 bases for J; bases not matched to a gene: 11. CDR3 residues: CASSQEYRGPNYNSPLHF. The CDR3 DNA sequence: TGCGCCAGCAGCCAGGAATACAGGGGCCCTAACTATAATTCACCCCTCCACTTT.

This clone was observed a few times. The V and J genes are TRBV4-1 and TRBJ1-5, with D possibly TRBD1 on 5 matching bases. Germline V lookup: CDR1 MGHRA, CDR2 YSYEKL. This CDR3 contains 16 residues. The V end was cut by 1 base, the J end by 6 bases, with 16 bases between. The CDR3: CASSQVSRAVGQPQHF. The CDR3 DNA follows: TGCGCCAGCAGCCAAGTTTCCAGGGCGGTCGGTCAGCCCCAGCATTTT.

CDR3 loop: CASSIPGQEVIQYF. The CDR3 DNA sequence: TGTGCCAGCAGCATCCCGGGACAGGAAGTTATTCAGTACTTC. The chain is built from TRBV9 and TRBJ2-4, with 8 nucleotides matching TRBD1. Germline trimming cut 4 bases from V and 10 bases from J; bases unmatched to any gene: 10. The CDR3 totals 14 residues. Germline values: CDR1 SGDLS, CDR2 YYNGEE.

The gene calls are TRBV5-1 and TRBJ2-2; D possibly corresponds to TRBD2 (6 bases). The CDR3 contains 16 residues. V lost 1 base to trimming and J lost 1 base, with 11 bases between them. Germline values: CDR1 SGHRS, CDR2 YFSETQ. CDR3: CASSLIGGMNTGELFF. CDR3 nucleotide sequence: TGCGCCAGCAGCTTGATTGGCGGGATGAACACCGGGGAGCTGTTTTTT.

This clone was seen only once. The J gene is TRBJ1-1, the V gene TRBV6-1; possible D gene TRBD1, 6 bases. Per the germline V gene, CDR1 is MNHNS and CDR2 is SASEGT. The CDR3 is 14 residues long. Trimming removed 4 bases from V and 4 bases from J, with 13 bases in between. The chain's CDR3 is CASSVIQGSTEAFF. The CDR3 DNA is TGTGCCAGCAGTGTAATACAGGGAAGCACTGAAGCTTTCTTT.

CDR3 amino acids: CASSPGGTSTDTQYF. DNA for the CDR3: TGTGCCAGCAGTCCAGGGGGGACTAGCACAGATACGCAGTATTTT. The rearrangement joins TRBV25-1 to TRBJ2-3; weak D call: TRBD1 (7 bases). The CDR3 covers 15 residues. V lost 5 bases to trimming and J lost 0 bases, with 12 bases between them. CDR1 and CDR2 from the germline V gene are MGHDK and SYGVNS.

This chain connects TRBV27 to TRBJ2-4; tentatively, D is TRBD2 (6 bases). V was pared by 3 bases and J by 10 bases, with 19 bases between. The CDR3 has 15 residues. The germline V gene has CDR1 MNHEY and CDR2 SMNVEV (reference sequence). The CDR3 protein is CASSFRGRDSNIQYF. The DNA of the CDR3 is TGTGCCAGCAGTTTCCGGGGCCGGGACTCCAATATTCAGTACTTC.

The chain links TRBV4-2 to TRBJ1-1; tentatively, D is TRBD1 (5 bases). Trimming removed 0 bases from V and 0 bases from J, with 14 bases in between. The CDR3 extends over 17 amino acids. Germline V gene data show CDR1 as LGHNA and CDR2 as YNFKEQ. The CDR3 DNA reads as TGTGCCAGCAGCCAAGAAGTTGGGGCAGCAATGAACACTGAAGCTTTCTTT. Its protein product is CASSQEVGAAMNTEAFF.

V usage is TRBV18 and J usage is TRBJ2-7; no definite D call. Trimming shortened V by 0 bases and J by 3 bases, and 6 bases separated the two germline ends. This CDR3 is built from 13 residues. Per germline, CDR1 KGHSH and CDR2 LQKENI. Here the CDR3 reads CASSPPMSYEQYF. The CDR3 DNA reads TGTGCCAGCTCACCACCGATGAGCTACGAGCAGTACTTC. The full variable domain, in which reference TRBV18 and TRBJ2-7 provide the parts outside the CDR3, is NAGVMQNPRHLVRRRGQEARLRCSPMKGHSHVYWYRQLPEEGLKFMVYLQKENIIDESGMPKERFSAEFPKEGPSILRIQQVVRGDSAAYFCASSPPMSYEQYFGPGTRLTVT.

The V gene is TRBV30, the J gene TRBJ1-4; D is perhaps TRBD1 (5 bases). Germline V gene lookup returns CDR1 GTSNPN and CDR2 SVGIG (reference sequence). The length of the CDR3 is 13 residues. Trimming took off 7 bases at V and 7 bases at J, with 16 bases between the two ends. The CDR3 bases are TGTGCCTATACAACAGGTTTCAGTGAAAAACTGTTTTTT. It yields the protein CAYTTGFSEKLFF. The whole variable domain, remainder taken from reference TRBV30 and TRBJ1-4, is SQTIHQWPATLVQPVGSPLSLECTVEGTSNPNLYWYRQAAGRGLQLLFYSVGIGQISSEVPQNLSASRPQDRQFILSSKKLLLSDSGFYLCAYTTGFSEKLFFGSGTQLSVL.

J is TRBJ2-1 and V is TRBV7-9, with D unclear. This CDR3 contains 14 residues. The V and J ends lost 10 bases and 2 bases respectively, with 15 bases between them. In germline, CDR1 is SEHNR, CDR2 FQNEAQ (reference sequence). CDR3 residues: CAIPAESTYNEQFF. CDR3 in DNA: TGTGCCATCCCTGCGGAATCGACCTACAATGAGCAGTTCTTC.

J is TRBJ2-2 and V is TRBV5-1; TRBD2 matches at 13 bases. V was pared by 1 base and J by 4 bases, with 7 bases of the junction left unmatched. The CDR3 is 18 amino acids. Germline V gene lookup returns CDR1 SGHRS and CDR2 YFSETQ. CDR3: CASSLTSGRALPTGELFF. CDR3 sequence (DNA): TGCGCCAGCAGCTTGACTAGCGGGAGGGCCCTTCCCACCGGGGAGCTGTTTTTT.

The chain has TRBV19 and TRBJ1-5; 9 nucleotides align to TRBD1. The germline CDR1 and CDR2 sequences are LNHDA and SQIVND (reference sequence). CDR3 length: 13 amino acids. Losses at the gene ends were 8 bases for V and 6 bases for J; bases not matched to a gene: 5. The CDR3 region is CASGDRASQPQHF. The CDR3 DNA reads as TGTGCCAGTGGGGACAGGGCCAGTCAGCCCCAGCATTTT.

The chain carries TRBV9 and TRBJ2-7; D gene uncertain. The length of the CDR3 is 15 residues. Germline V gene sequence: CDR1 SGDLS, CDR2 YYNGEE. V lost 0 bases, J lost 3 bases, and 13 bases lay in between. CDR3 DNA sequence: TGTGCCAGCAGCGTAGCTCCCCAAGAGGTCTACGAGCAGTACTTC. Translating it yields CASSVAPQEVYEQYF.

V and J are TRBV5-1 and TRBJ1-1; D gene ambiguous. This CDR3 spans 16 amino acids. The V gene's germline CDR1 is SGHRS and CDR2 YFSETQ. V lost 0 bases to trimming and J lost 0 bases, with 12 bases between them. The chain's CDR3 is CASSLGSGYMNTEAFF. As DNA, the CDR3 is TGCGCCAGCAGCTTGGGGTCAGGTTACATGAACACTGAAGCTTTCTTT.